This T cell receptor beta chain was recorded in a study of blood T cells in healthy people across ages. Study-level findings and limits: Diversity estimates drawn from one million T cells were deemed underestimates.

Sample-barcoded 5' priming and a J-beta primer mix drove a second PCR of roughly 7 to 11 cycles. There were at least 2.5 million CDR3-containing paired-end reads obtained from each sample. TCRdb re-derived calls from the 5' RACE reads in MiXCR, one entry per CDR3 protein. The sample holds about 590,000 distinct CDR3 sequences, roughly 31% seen once. CDR3 length: 18 residues. Unmatched junction bases numbered 7, after V lost 0 bases and J lost 1 base. In germline, CDR1 is LGHNA, CDR2 YNFKEQ. As for this clonotype: Its antigen is not known.

This TCR was sampled from a woman older than 75 in good health. The chain carries TRBV4-2 and TRBJ1-1; TRBD1 matches 11 bases. Sequencing was done on a sample of blood. This CDR3 is CASSQDGQGAATNTEAFF. As DNA, the CDR3 is TGTGCCAGCAGCCAAGATGGACAGGGGGCCGCTACGAACACTGAAGCTTTCTTT.